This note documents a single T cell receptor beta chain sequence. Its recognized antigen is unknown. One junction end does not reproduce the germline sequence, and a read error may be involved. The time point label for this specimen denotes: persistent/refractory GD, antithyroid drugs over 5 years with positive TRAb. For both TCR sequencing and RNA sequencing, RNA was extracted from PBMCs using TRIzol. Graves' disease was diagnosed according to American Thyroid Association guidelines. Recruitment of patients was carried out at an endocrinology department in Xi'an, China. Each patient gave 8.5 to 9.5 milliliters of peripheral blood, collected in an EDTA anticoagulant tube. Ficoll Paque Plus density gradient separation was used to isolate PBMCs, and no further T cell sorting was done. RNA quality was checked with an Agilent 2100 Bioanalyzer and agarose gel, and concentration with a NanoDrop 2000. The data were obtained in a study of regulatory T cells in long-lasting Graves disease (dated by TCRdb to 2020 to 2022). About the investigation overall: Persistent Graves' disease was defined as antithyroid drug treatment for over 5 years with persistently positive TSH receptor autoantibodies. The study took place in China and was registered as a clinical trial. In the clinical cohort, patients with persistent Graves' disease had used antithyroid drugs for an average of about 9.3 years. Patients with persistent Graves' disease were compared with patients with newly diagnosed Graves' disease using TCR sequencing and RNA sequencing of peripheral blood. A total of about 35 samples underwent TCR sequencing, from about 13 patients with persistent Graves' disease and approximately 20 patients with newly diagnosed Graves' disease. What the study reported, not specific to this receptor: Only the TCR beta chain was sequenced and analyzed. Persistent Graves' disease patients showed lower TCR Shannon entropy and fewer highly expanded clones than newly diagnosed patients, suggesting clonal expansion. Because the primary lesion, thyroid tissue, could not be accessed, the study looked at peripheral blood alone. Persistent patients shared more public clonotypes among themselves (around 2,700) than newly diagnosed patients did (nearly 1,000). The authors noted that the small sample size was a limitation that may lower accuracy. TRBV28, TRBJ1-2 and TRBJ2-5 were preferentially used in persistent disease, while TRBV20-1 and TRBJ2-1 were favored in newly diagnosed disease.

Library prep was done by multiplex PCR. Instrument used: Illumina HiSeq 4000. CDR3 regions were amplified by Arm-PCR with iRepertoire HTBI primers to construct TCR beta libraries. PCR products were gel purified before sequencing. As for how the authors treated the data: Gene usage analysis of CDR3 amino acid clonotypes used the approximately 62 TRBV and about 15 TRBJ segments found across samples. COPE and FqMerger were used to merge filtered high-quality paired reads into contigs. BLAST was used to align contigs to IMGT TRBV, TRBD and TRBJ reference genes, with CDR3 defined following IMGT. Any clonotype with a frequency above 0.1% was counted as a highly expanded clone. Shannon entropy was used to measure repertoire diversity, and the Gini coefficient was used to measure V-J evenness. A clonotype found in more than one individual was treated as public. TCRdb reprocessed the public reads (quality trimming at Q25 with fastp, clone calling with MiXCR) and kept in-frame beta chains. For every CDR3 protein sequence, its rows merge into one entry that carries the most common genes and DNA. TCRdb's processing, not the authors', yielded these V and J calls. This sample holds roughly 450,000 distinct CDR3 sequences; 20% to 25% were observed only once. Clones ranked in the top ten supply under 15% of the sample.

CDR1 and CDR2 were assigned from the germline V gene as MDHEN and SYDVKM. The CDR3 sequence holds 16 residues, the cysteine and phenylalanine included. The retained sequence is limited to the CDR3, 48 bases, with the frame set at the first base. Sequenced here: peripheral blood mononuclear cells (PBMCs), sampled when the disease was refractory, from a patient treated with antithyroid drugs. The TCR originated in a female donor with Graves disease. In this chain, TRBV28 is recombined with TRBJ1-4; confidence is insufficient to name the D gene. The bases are TGTACCAGCAGTGGCGTCACGGGGAAGGCGAATGAAAAACTGTTTTTT. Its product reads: CTSSGVTGKANEKLFF.